These 30 T cell receptor beta chains share one sample of origin, sequenced in a study of blood T cell repertoires in COVID-19. The method was immunoSEQ multiplex PCR; TCRdb's version includes in-frame clones alone and lacks a portion of them. The data show more than 200,000 clones, about nine tenths seen once. Sequencing input: peripheral blood. Source of these receptors: a man aged 50 to 59 with COVID-19, enrolled during active disease.

The V and J genes are TRBV15 and TRBJ1-1; no clear D. CDR1 and CDR2 (germline): LNHNV, YYDKDF (reference sequence). V was clipped by 8 bases and J by 0 bases, with 10 bases between them. This CDR3 contains 13 residues. The CDR3 DNA reads TGTGCCACCCGGGTCCTAATGAACACTGAAGCTTTCTTT. This encodes CATRVLMNTEAFF.

The V call is TRBV7-9, the J call TRBJ2-5; 11 nucleotides match TRBD2. The germline V gene encodes CDR1 SEHNR and CDR2 FQNEAQ (reference sequence). The CDR3 sequence is 16 residues long. The V segment lost 4 bases and the J segment 4 bases; nucleotides outside the gene matches: 8. CDR3 sequence (DNA): TGTGCCAGCAGCTCCCTGACTAGCGGGATTGGAGAGACCCAGTACTTC. This gives the protein CASSSLTSGIGETQYF.

The V call is TRBV19, the J call TRBJ2-7; a possible D gene is TRBD2 (5 bases). V lost 2 bases, J lost 5 bases, and 10 bases lay in between. Germline loops: CDR1 LNHDA, CDR2 SQIVND (reference sequence). The CDR3 is 13 amino acids. CDR3 amino acids: CASSILEGHEQYF. Written as DNA, the CDR3 is TGTGCCAGTAGTATACTAGAGGGCCACGAGCAGTACTTC.

The chain links TRBV27 to TRBJ1-1; unclear D gene. The CDR3 has 12 amino acids. The germline CDR1 and CDR2 sequences are MNHEY and SMNVEV (reference sequence). V shed 9 bases and J shed 3 bases, with 11 bases lying between them. The CDR3 nucleotides read TGTGCCAGTTATGGGAGATACACTGAAGCTTTCTTT. This encodes CASYGRYTEAFF.

The chain carries TRBV5-5 and TRBJ1-1; no clear D. Looked up from germline, CDR1 is SGHKS and CDR2 is YYEKEE (reference sequence). The CDR3 has 15 residues. V was trimmed by 4 bases and J by 0 bases, leaving 13 bases between them. The CDR3 coding sequence is TGTGCCAGCAGCGCAAGAAACGGGTTGAACACTGAAGCTTTCTTT. Translation: CASSARNGLNTEAFF.

This clone was observed a few times. This chain links TRBV7-2 with TRBJ1-3; no reliable D call. This CDR3 is 16 amino acids long. Trimming pared 4 bases from V and 0 bases from J, leaving 13 bases between. CDR1 and CDR2 (germline): SGHTA, FQGNSA. The CDR3 DNA sequence: TGTGCCAGCAGCTCAAGAGACTCCATCTCTGGAAACACCATATATTTT. It codes for CASSSRDSISGNTIYF.

The chain couples TRBV5-4 to TRBJ1-2; no definite D call. CDR1 is SGHNT and CDR2 is YYREEE in the germline V gene (reference sequence). This CDR3 comprises 13 residues. Trimming took 4 bases from V and 0 from J, leaving 7 bases between them. CDR3 residues: CASSPSANYGYTF. The CDR3 DNA sequence: TGTGCCAGCAGCCCGAGCGCTAACTATGGCTACACCTTC. Based on the CDR3 plus reference TRBV5-4 and TRBJ1-2, the full variable domain is ETGVTQSPTHLIKTRGQQVTLRCSSQSGHNTVSWYQQALGQGPQFIFQYYREEENGRGNFPPRFSGLQFPNYSSELNVNALELDDSALYLCASSPSANYGYTFGSGTRLTVV.

CDR3 in DNA: TGTGCCAGCAGCTTAGGATCTTTGCGCTCTGGAAACACCATATATTTT. This sequence encodes CASSLGSLRSGNTIYF. The gene calls are TRBV7-2 and TRBJ1-3, with no clear D. The CDR3 covers 16 residues. With 1 base removed from V and 0 bases from J, the gap between germline ends came to 10 bases. Germline CDR1 reads SGHTA; CDR2 reads FQGNSA.

The rearrangement joins TRBV15 to TRBJ1-4; possible D gene TRBD1, 6 bases. CDR1 and CDR2 from the germline V gene are LNHNV and YYDKDF (reference sequence). The CDR3 spans 17 residues. V was shortened by 0 bases and J by 1 base, with 12 bases between the two germline ends. CDR3: CATSRDPLGGTNEKLFF. Written as DNA, the CDR3 is TGTGCCACCAGCAGAGATCCTCTAGGGGGAACTAATGAAAAACTGTTTTTT.

The chain joins TRBV6-5 to TRBJ1-1; maybe TRBD1 (5 bases). Germline V gene data show CDR1 as MNHEY and CDR2 as SVGAGI. Trimming removed 6 bases at V and 8 bases at J, with 10 bases between. The CDR3 sequence is 11 residues long. In DNA form, the CDR3 reads TGTGCCAGCAGCACCACAGGCGAAGCTTTCTTT. Translated, it gives CASSTTGEAFF.

The chain is built from TRBV28 and TRBJ2-7; TRBD2 matches 15 bases. The germline CDR1 and CDR2 sequences are MDHEN and SYDVKM. J gave up 2 bases and V 4 bases, and 6 bases lay outside the gene matches. The CDR3 covers 17 residues. The CDR3 region is CASSSGTSGGPPYEQYF. DNA of the CDR3: TGTGCCAGCAGTTCCGGGACTAGCGGGGGGCCCCCCTACGAGCAGTACTTC.

The CDR3 sequence: CASTPGQGVAFGTEAFF. CDR3 sequence (DNA): TGTGCCAGTACTCCCGGACAGGGGGTCGCATTTGGGACTGAAGCTTTCTTT. The genes are TRBV19 and TRBJ1-1; 10 bases are a match to TRBD1. This CDR3 contains 17 residues. V lost 7 bases and J lost 5; bases outside the gene matches: 16. Germline CDR1 reads LNHDA; CDR2 reads SQIVND (reference sequence).

A single count supports this clone. This rearrangement joins TRBV6-5 to TRBJ1-4, with a possible D match to TRBD1 (6 bases). V was shortened by 0 bases and J by 8 bases, with 13 bases between the two germline ends. CDR1 and CDR2 (germline): MNHEY, SVGAGI. The CDR3 contains 15 residues. The CDR3 loop is CASSYSSRGDEKLFF. DNA of the CDR3: TGTGCCAGCAGTTACTCGAGCAGGGGTGACGAAAAACTGTTTTTT.

V gene TRBV9 combines with J gene TRBJ1-1, with 9 bases aligning to TRBD1. The CDR3 extends over 16 amino acids. The trim removed 4 bases at V and 7 bases at J, leaving 14 bases unmatched. In germline, CDR1 is SGDLS, CDR2 YYNGEE. The CDR3 spells CASSLAGTGPIGEAFF. The DNA of the CDR3 is TGTGCCAGCAGCTTGGCCGGGACAGGGCCCATTGGTGAAGCTTTCTTT.

The chain joins TRBV3-1 (or the pseudogene TRBV3-2) to TRBJ2-7, with unresolved D. Germline CDR1 reads LGHDT; CDR2 reads YNNKEL (reference sequence). Deletions cut 3 bases from V and 6 bases from J, with 15 bases between. This CDR3 spans 14 amino acids. CDR3 coding DNA: TGTGCCAGCAGCCAGTTTGATCCCGGTACCGAGCAGTACTTC. Encoded protein: CASSQFDPGTEQYF.

The V and J genes are TRBV6-4 and TRBJ2-1, with TRBD2 identical over 13 bases. The CDR3 extends over 15 amino acids. J gave up 10 bases and V 8 bases, and 11 bases lay outside the gene matches. CDR1 and CDR2 (germline): MRHNA, SNTAGT. The CDR3 here is CASSVGLAGKYEQFF. The DNA for the CDR3 is TGTGCCAGCTCCGTGGGACTAGCGGGAAAGTACGAGCAGTTCTTC.

This rearrangement joins TRBV4-1 to TRBJ1-6, with D unclear. CDR1 and CDR2 from the germline V gene are MGHRA and YSYEKL. The V end was cut by 0 bases, the J end by 3 bases, with 9 bases between. The CDR3 runs 16 residues. The CDR3 here is CASSQEVGNYNSPLHF. The CDR3 coding sequence is TGCGCCAGCAGCCAAGAGGTCGGGAACTATAATTCACCCCTCCACTTT.

The chain has TRBV27 and TRBJ1-6; D remains ambiguous. The CDR3 spans 14 residues. V was clipped by 6 bases and J by 11 bases, with 17 bases between them. CDR1 is MNHEY, CDR2 SMNVEV, per germline (reference sequence). In nucleotides, the CDR3 is TGTGCCAGCAGCCTCCAGACTGCTTACGCACCCCTCCACTTT. It is translated as CASSLQTAYAPLHF.

This clone appeared once. The chain employs TRBV19 and TRBJ1-2, with D unclear. This CDR3 spans 13 amino acids. V lost 4 bases and J lost 5, with 11 bases in between. Germline loops: CDR1 LNHDA, CDR2 SQIVND (reference sequence). The CDR3 is CASSNSRDYGYTF. CDR3 nucleotides: TGTGCCAGTAGTAACAGCAGAGATTATGGCTACACCTTC.

A few counts support this clone. This sequence joins TRBV6-6 and TRBJ2-6; 8 bases map to TRBD1. The CDR3 is 15 amino acids. The V segment lost 6 bases and the J segment 4 bases; nucleotides outside the gene matches: 5. Germline loops: CDR1 MNHNY, CDR2 SVGAGI (reference sequence). The CDR3 here is CASSRTGNGANVLTF. CDR3 bases: TGTGCCAGCAGCAGGACAGGGAACGGGGCCAACGTCCTGACTTTC.

The rearrangement uses TRBV21-1 and TRBJ1-2. TRBV21-1 is assigned pseudogene status. The CDR3 is 14 amino acids. In DNA form, the CDR3 reads TGTGCCAGCAGCAAAGCTTGGAGAGGGTATGGCTACACCTTC. This codes for CASSKAWRGYGYTF.

The chain joins TRBV9 to TRBJ2-2, with no clear D. V was pared by 0 bases and J by 5 bases, with 5 bases between. Germline assignment: CDR1 SGDLS and CDR2 YYNGEE. The CDR3 has 13 amino acids. CDR3 sequence reads: CASSVVQTGELFF. DNA for the CDR3: TGTGCCAGCAGCGTAGTTCAGACCGGGGAGCTGTTTTTT.

This clone was observed once. The rearrangement uses TRBV7-6 and TRBJ2-7; 7 positions match TRBD2. With V trimmed by 5 bases and J by 2 bases, 12 bases remained unmatched. The CDR3 sequence is 16 residues long. Per the germline V gene, CDR1 is SGHVS and CDR2 is FNYEAQ. CDR3 DNA sequence: TGTGCCAGCAGCCCAAGCTCTAGCGGAACCACCTACGAGCAGTACTTC. This sequence encodes CASSPSSSGTTYEQYF.

This clone occurred once. The chain links TRBV6-5 to TRBJ2-7; the D gene is possibly TRBD1 (5 bases). The CDR3 sequence is 11 residues long. With 8 bases removed from V and 4 bases from J, the gap between germline ends came to 9 bases. Per germline, CDR1 MNHEY and CDR2 SVGAGI. This chain's CDR3 is CASQGTYEQYF. The CDR3 coding sequence is TGTGCCAGCCAGGGAACTTACGAGCAGTACTTC.

J is TRBJ1-4 and V is TRBV28, with 7 bases matching TRBD1. V dropped 8 bases and J dropped 7; count of bases not matched to a gene: 13. Germline CDR1 reads MDHEN; CDR2 reads SYDVKM. This CDR3 has 15 amino acids. The DNA of the CDR3 is TGTGCCAGCGTTGGACAGGAAGGTGGTAGTGAAAAACTGTTTTTT. Its protein is CASVGQEGGSEKLFF.

This clone was counted a single time. This chain uses TRBV6-2 or TRBV6-3 with TRBJ2-5, with D perhaps TRBD1 (6 bases). V was clipped by 5 bases and J by 2 bases, with 9 bases between them. CDR1 is MNHEY, CDR2 SVGEGT, per germline. The CDR3 loop spans 13 amino acids. This CDR3 is CASSPTGQETQYF. The DNA of the CDR3 is TGTGCCAGCAGTCCAACAGGGCAAGAGACCCAGTACTTC.

The chain carries TRBV6-5 and TRBJ2-2; D possibly corresponds to TRBD1 (5 bases). The CDR3 length is 15 residues. The V end was cut by 5 bases, the J end by 0 bases, with 10 bases between. CDR1 MNHEY and CDR2 SVGAGI come from the germline V gene. CDR3 DNA sequence: TGTGCCAGCAGTCGGACACCCGCGAACACCGGGGAGCTGTTTTTT. Residues: CASSRTPANTGELFF.

This clone was detected once. The chain links TRBV12-5 to TRBJ1-1; D remains ambiguous. The CDR3 is 13 amino acids. V was pared by 3 bases and J by 0 bases, with 5 bases between. Germline V lookup: CDR1 LGHNT, CDR2 FRNRAP. The CDR3 nucleotides are TGTGCTAGTGGTTTATCCGTGAACACTGAAGCTTTCTTT. Encoded protein: CASGLSVNTEAFF. Drawing the rest from reference TRBV12-5 and TRBJ1-1, the complete variable domain is DARVTQTPRHKVTEMGQEVTMRCQPILGHNTVFWYRQTMMQGLELLAYFRNRAPLDDSGMPKDRFSAEMPDATLATLKIQPSEPRDSAVYFCASGLSVNTEAFFGQGTRLTVV.

This sequence joins TRBV15 and TRBJ1-1; D gene unclear. Germline CDR1 LNHNV, CDR2 YYDKDF (reference sequence). The CDR3 is 15 amino acids. The V end lost 4 bases, the J end lost 4 bases, and 16 bases lay between the germline ends. Here the CDR3 reads CATSNRDLGSTEAFF. The CDR3 nucleotides read TGTGCCACCAGCAACCGGGATCTTGGTAGCACTGAAGCTTTCTTT.

The chain carries TRBV14 and TRBJ2-3, with TRBD1 identical over 8 bases. The CDR3 has 14 residues. CDR1 and CDR2 (germline): SGHDN, FVKESK. With 4 bases clipped from V and 3 bases from J, the junction kept 3 bases outside the gene matches. For the CDR3, the DNA is TGTGCCAGCAGCCTGGGACAGGCAACAGATACGCAGTATTTT. Amino acid sequence: CASSLGQATDTQYF.